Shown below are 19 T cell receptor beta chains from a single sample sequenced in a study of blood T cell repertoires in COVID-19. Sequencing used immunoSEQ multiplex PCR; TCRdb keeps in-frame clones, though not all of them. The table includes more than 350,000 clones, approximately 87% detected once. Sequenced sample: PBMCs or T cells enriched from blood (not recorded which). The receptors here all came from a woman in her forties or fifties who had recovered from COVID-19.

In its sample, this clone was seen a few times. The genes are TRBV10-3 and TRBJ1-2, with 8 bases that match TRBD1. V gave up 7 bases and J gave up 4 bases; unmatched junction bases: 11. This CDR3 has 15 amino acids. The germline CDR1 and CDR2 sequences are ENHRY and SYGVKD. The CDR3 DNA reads TGTGCCATCAAAAACGGACAGGGACCTAGCTATGGCTACACCTTC. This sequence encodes CAIKNGQGPSYGYTF.

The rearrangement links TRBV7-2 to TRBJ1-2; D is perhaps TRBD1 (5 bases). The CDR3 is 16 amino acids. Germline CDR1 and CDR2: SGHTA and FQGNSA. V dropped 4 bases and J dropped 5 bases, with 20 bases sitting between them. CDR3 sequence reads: CASSSPRQGGFYGYTF. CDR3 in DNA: TGTGCCAGCAGCTCCCCCCGGCAGGGAGGGTTTTATGGCTACACCTTC.

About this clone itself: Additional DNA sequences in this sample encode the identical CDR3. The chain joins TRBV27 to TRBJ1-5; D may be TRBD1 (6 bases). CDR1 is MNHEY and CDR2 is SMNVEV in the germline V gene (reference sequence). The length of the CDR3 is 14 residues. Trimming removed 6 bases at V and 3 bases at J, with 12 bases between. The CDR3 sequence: CASSRQGSNQPQHF. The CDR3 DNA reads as TGTGCCAGCAGCCGTCAGGGGTCCAATCAGCCCCAGCATTTT.

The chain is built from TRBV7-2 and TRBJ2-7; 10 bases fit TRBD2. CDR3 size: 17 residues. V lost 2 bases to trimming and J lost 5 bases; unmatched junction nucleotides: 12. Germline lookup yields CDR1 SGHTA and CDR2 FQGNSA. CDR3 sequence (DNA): TGTGCCAGCAGCTTAAGGCTAGCGGGGGCCTCAGCAGACGAGCAGTACTTC. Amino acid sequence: CASSLRLAGASADEQYF. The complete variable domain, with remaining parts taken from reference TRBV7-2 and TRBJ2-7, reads GAGVSQSPSNKVTEKGKDVELRCDPISGHTALYWYRQSLGQGLEFLIYFQGNSAPDKSGLPSDRFSAERTGGSVSTLTIQRTQQEDSAVYLCASSLRLAGASADEQYFGPGTRLTVT.

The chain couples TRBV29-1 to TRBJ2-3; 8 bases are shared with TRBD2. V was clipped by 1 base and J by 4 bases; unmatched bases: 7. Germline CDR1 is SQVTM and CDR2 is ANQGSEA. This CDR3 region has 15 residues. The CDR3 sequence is CSVEGRGGRADTQYF. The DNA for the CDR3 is TGCAGCGTTGAAGGTCGGGGGGGCCGCGCAGATACGCAGTATTTT.

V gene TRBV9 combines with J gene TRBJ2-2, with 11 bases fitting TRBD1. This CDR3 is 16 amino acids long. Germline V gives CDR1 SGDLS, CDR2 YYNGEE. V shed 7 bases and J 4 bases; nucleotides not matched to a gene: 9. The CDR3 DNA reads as TGTGCCAGCCGTAAGGGGACAGGGGGGTCCACCGGGGAGCTGTTTTTT. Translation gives CASRKGTGGSTGELFF.

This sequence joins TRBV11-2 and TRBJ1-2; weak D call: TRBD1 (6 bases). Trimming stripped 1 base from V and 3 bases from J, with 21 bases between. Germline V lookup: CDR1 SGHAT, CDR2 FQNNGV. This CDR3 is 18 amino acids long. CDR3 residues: CASSLVLGGGAYDYGYTF. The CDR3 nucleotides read TGTGCCAGCAGCTTAGTACTGGGCGGGGGCGCGTACGACTATGGCTACACCTTC.

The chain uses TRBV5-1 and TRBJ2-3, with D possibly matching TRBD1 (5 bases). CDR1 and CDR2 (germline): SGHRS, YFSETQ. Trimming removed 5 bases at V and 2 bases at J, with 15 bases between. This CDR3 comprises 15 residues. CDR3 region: CASSSEQGATDTQYF. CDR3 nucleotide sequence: TGCGCCAGCAGTTCCGAGCAAGGGGCCACAGATACGCAGTATTTT.

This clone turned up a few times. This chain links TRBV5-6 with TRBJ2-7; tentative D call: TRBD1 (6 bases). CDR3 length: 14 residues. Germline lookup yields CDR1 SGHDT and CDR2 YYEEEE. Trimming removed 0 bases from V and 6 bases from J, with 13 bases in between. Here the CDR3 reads CASSLAGVGGEQYF. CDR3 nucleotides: TGTGCCAGCAGCTTGGCAGGGGTAGGCGGCGAGCAGTACTTC.

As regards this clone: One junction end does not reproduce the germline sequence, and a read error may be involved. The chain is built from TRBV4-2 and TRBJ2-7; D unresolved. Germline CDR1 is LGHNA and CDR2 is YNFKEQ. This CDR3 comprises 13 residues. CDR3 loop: CASSQDRDSLIGF. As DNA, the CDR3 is TGTGCCAGCAGCCAAGATCGAGACTCCCTAATTGGATTC.

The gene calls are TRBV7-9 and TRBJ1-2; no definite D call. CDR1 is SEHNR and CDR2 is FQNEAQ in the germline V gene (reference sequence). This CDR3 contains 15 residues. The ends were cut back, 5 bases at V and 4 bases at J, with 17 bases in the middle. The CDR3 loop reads CASSPRGAAIYGYTF. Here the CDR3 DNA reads TGTGCCAGCAGCCCCCGGGGAGCCGCCATCTATGGCTACACCTTC.

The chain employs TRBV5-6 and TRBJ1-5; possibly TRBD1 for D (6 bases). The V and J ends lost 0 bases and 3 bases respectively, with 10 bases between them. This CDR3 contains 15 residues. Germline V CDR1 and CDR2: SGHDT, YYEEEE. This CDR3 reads CASSLGAGANQPQHF. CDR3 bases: TGTGCCAGCAGCTTGGGTGCAGGGGCCAATCAGCCCCAGCATTTT.

The CDR3 bases are TGTGCCAGCAGTAACAGACAGCTCTCTGGAAACACCATATATTTT. Protein product: CASSNRQLSGNTIYF. The genes are TRBV5-6 and TRBJ1-3; possibly TRBD1 for D (5 bases). V lost 5 bases, J lost 0 bases, and 12 bases lay in between. Germline values: CDR1 SGHDT, CDR2 YYEEEE. CDR3 length equals 15 residues.

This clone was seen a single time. CDR3 in DNA: TGTGCCTGGGAGATTGGGGGGGCCAAATCAGATACGCAGTATTTT. This translates into CAWEIGGAKSDTQYF. This chain links TRBV30 with TRBJ2-3, with D tentatively TRBD2 (7 bases). This CDR3 contains 15 residues. CDR1 is GTSNPN and CDR2 is SVGIG in the germline V gene (reference sequence). Trimming pared 5 bases from V and 4 bases from J, leaving 19 bases between.

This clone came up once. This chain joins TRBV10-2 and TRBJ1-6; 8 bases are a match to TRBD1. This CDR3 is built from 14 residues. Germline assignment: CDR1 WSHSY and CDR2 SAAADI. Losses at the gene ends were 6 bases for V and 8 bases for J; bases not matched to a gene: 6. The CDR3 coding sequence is TGCGCCAGCAGCCGGACAGGGATCGATTCACCCCTCCACTTT. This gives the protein CASSRTGIDSPLHF.

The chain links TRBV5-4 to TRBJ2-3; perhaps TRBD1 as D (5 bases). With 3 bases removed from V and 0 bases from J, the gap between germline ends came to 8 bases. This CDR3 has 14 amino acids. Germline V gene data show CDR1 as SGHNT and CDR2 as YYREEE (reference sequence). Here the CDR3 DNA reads TGTGCCAGCAGCTCCCGACAGAGCACAGATACGCAGTATTTT. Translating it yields CASSSRQSTDTQYF.

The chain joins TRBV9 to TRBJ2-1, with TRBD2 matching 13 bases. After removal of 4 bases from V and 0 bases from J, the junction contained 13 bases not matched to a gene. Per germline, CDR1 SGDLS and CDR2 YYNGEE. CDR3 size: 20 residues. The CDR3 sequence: CASSLSRLAGGLSSYNEQFF. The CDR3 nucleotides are TGTGCCAGCAGCCTCTCTAGACTAGCGGGGGGCCTGAGCTCCTACAATGAGCAGTTCTTC.

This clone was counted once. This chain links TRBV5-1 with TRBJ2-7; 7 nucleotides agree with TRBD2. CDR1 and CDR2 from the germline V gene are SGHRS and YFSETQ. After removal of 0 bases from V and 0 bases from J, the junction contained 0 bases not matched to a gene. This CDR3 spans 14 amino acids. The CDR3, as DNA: TGCGCCAGCAGCTTGGGACTAGCCTCCTACGAGCAGTACTTC. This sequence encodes CASSLGLASYEQYF.

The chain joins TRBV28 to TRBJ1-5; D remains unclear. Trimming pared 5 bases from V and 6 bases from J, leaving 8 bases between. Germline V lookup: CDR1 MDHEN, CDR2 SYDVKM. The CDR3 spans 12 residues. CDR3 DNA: TGTGCCAGCAGTATAGCGAGTCAGCCCCAGCATTTT. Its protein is CASSIASQPQHF. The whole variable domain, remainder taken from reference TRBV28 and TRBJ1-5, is DVKVTQSSRYLVKRTGEKVFLECVQDMDHENMFWYRQDPGLGLRLIYFSYDVKMKEKGDIPEGYSVSREKKERFSLILESASTNQTSMYLCASSIASQPQHFGDGTRLSIL.